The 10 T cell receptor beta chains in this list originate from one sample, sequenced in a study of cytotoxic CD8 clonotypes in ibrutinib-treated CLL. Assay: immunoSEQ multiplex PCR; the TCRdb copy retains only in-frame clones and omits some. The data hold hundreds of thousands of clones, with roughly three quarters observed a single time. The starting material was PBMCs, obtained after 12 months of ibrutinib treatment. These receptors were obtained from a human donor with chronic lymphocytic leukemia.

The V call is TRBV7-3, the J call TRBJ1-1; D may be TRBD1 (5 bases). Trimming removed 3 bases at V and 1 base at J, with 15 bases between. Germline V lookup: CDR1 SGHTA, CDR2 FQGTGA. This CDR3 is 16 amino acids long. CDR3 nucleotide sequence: TGTGCCAGCAGCTTGTCACCTGCAGGGCCGAACACTGAAGCTTTCTTT. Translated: CASSLSPAGPNTEAFF.

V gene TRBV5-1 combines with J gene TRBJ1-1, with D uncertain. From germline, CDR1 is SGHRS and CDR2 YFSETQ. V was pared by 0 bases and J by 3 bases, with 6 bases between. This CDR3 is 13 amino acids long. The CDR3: CASSLEIDTEAFF. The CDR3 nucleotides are TGCGCCAGCAGCTTGGAGATCGACACTGAAGCTTTCTTT.

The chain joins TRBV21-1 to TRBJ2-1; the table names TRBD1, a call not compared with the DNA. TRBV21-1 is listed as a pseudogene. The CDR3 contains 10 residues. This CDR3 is CASSKGEQFF. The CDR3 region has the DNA TGTGCCAGCAGCAAGGGCGAGCAGTTCTTC.

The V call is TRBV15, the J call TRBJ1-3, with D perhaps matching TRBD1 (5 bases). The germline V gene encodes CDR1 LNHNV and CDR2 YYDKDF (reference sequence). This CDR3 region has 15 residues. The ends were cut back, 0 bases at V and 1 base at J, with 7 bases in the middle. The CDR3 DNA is TGTGCCACCAGCAGAGATCAGGGTTCTGGAAACACCATATATTTT. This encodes CATSRDQGSGNTIYF. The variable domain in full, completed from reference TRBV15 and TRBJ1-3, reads DAMVIQNPRYQVTQFGKPVTLSCSQTLNHNVMYWYQQKSSQAPKLLFHYYDKDFNNEADTPDNFQSRRPNTSFCFLDIRSPGLGDTAMYLCATSRDQGSGNTIYFGEGSWLTVV.

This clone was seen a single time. In DNA, the CDR3 is TGTGCCAGCAGTGATCGGACTGTGTTTAATGAAAAACTGTTTTTT. It yields the protein CASSDRTVFNEKLFF. The chain uses TRBV2 and TRBJ1-4; the D is unclear. Per germline, CDR1 SNHLY and CDR2 FYNNEI. The CDR3 has 15 residues. Deletions cut 3 bases from V and 4 bases from J, with 12 bases between.

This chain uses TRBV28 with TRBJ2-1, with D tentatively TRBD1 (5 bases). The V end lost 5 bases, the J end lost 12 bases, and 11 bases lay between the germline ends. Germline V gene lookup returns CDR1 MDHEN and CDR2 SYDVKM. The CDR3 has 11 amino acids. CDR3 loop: CASSNRIGQFF. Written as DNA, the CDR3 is TGTGCCAGCAGTAACAGGATAGGGCAGTTCTTC.

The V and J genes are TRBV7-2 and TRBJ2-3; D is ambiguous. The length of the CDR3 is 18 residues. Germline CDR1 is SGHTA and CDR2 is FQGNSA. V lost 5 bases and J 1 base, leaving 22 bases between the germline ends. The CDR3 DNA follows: TGTGCCAGCAGCCCCAGGTTTCCTCCTCGACCGGGCACAGATACGCAGTATTTT. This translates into CASSPRFPPRPGTDTQYF.

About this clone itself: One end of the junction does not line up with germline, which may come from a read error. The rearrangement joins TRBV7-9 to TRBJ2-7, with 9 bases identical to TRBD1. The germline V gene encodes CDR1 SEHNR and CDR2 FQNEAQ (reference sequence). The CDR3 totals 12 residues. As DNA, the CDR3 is TGTGCCAGCAGCTTACGCGGACAGGGGCCTTCTTTC. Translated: CASSLRGQGPSF.

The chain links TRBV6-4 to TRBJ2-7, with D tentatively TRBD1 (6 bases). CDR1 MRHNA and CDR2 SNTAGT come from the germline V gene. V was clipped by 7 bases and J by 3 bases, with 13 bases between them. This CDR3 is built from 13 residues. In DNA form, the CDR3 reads TGTGCCAGCACCTCTGGACAGATCTACGAGCAGTACTTC. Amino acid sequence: CASTSGQIYEQYF.

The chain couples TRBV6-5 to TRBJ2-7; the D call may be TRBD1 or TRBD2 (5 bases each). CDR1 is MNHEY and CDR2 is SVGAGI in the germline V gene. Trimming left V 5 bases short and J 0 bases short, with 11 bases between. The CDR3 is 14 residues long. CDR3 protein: CASSRSGPSYEQYF. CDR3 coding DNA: TGTGCCAGCAGTCGTTCGGGACCCTCCTACGAGCAGTACTTC.